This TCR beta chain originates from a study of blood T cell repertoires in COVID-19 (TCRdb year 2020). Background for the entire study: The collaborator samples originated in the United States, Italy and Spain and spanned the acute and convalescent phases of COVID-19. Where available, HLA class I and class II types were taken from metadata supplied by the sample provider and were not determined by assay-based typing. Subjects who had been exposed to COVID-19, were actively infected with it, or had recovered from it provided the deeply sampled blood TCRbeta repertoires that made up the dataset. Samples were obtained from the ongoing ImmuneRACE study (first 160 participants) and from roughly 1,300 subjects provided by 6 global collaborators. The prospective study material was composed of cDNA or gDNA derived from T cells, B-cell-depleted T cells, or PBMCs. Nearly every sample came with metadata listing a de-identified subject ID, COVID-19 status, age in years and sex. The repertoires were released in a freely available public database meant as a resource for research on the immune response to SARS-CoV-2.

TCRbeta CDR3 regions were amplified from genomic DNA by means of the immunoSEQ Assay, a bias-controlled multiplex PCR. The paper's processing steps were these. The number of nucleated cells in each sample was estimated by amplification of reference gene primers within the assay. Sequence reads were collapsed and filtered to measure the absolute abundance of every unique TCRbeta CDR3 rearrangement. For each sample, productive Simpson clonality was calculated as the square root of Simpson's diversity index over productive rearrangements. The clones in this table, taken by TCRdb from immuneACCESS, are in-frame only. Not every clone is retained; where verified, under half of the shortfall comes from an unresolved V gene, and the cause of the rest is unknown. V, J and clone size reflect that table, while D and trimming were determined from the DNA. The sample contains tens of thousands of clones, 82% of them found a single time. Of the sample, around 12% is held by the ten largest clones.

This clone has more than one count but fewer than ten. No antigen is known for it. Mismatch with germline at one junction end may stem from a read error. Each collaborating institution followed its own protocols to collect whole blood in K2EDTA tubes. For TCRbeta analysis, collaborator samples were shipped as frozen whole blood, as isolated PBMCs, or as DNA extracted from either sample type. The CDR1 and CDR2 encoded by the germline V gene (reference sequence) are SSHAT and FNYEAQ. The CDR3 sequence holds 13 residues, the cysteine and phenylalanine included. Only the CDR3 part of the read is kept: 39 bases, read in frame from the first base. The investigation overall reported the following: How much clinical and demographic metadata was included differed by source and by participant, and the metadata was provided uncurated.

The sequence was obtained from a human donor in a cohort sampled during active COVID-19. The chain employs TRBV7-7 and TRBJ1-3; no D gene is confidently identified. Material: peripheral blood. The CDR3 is CASSSDSGNTMYF. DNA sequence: TGTGCCAGCAGCTCGGACTCTGGAAACACCATGTATTTT.